This T cell receptor beta chain was captured in a study of blood T cell repertoires in COVID-19. Libraries were prepared by immunoSEQ multiplex PCR; TCRdb keeps only in-frame clonotypes and omits some of them. Of 170,000 or so clones in the sample, about nine tenths were seen once. This CDR3 contains 16 residues. Germline assignment: CDR1 MNHEY and CDR2 SVGAGI. Trimming left V 2 bases short and J 3 bases short, with 16 bases between. The specimen sequenced was PBMCs or T cells enriched from blood (not recorded which). This sequence was found in a woman aged 18-29 years who had recovered from COVID-19. The rearrangement links TRBV6-5 to TRBJ1-1; D call uncertain. CDR3 sequence: CASSYTPGERDTEAFF. In nucleotides, the CDR3 is TGTGCCAGCAGTTACACTCCGGGTGAACGGGACACTGAAGCTTTCTTT.